What follows are 6 T cell receptor beta chains derived from one specimen sequenced in a study of neoadjuvant anti-PD-1 for oral cavity cancer. Time point noted: after neoadjuvant nivolumab, at surgical resection. Profiled with immunoSEQ multiplex PCR; TCRdb holds only in-frame clones, not every one. The top ten clones hold around 2.7% of a sample with around 67,000 clones, 70% to 90% of them seen once. The sequences come from PBMCs, collected after nivolumab (anti-PD-1) treatment. The receptors stem from a person aged 35-79 years with oral cavity squamous cell carcinoma.

The chain joins TRBV4-1 to TRBJ2-2; D call uncertain. V was shortened by 0 bases and J by 1 base, with 9 bases between the two germline ends. Germline CDR1 MGHRA, CDR2 YSYEKL. The CDR3 sequence is 16 residues long. CDR3 sequence: CASSQEDGLNTGELFF. The CDR3 DNA reads TGCGCCAGCAGCCAAGAAGACGGGTTGAACACCGGGGAGCTGTTTTTT.

The V and J genes are TRBV6-5 and TRBJ2-1; 8 positions agree with TRBD2. Trimming at V came to 5 bases and at J to 12 bases, leaving 12 bases not matched to a gene. The CDR3 covers 14 residues. CDR1 is MNHEY, CDR2 SVGAGI, per germline. The DNA for the CDR3 is TGTGCCAGCAGTCGGGGGGGGGAGTTCCCGAGGCAGTTCTTC. This translates into CASSRGGEFPRQFF.

The chain uses TRBV7-3 and TRBJ1-2, with D hard to call. The CDR3 runs 13 residues. Germline V CDR1 and CDR2: SGHTA, FQGTGA. V gave up 5 bases and J gave up 8 bases, with 15 bases separating them. The CDR3 reads CASSQSQFSGYTF. In DNA, the CDR3 is TGTGCCAGCAGCCAATCGCAGTTCTCGGGCTACACCTTC.

The gene calls are TRBV2 and TRBJ2-5, with a weak D call TRBD2 (5 bases). V dropped 6 bases and J dropped 0 bases, with 8 bases sitting between them. Germline lookup yields CDR1 SNHLY and CDR2 FYNNEI. This CDR3 region has 13 residues. The CDR3 DNA reads as TGTGCCAGCAGAGCACTAGACCAAGAGACCCAGTACTTC. Its protein is CASRALDQETQYF.

The chain couples TRBV7-9 to TRBJ1-1, with 7 bases fitting TRBD1. J lost 4 bases, V lost 4 bases, and 6 bases had no gene match. This CDR3 comprises 14 residues. Germline loops: CDR1 SEHNR, CDR2 FQNEAQ (reference sequence). CDR3 in amino acids: CASSSLQGSTEAFF. CDR3 nucleotides: TGTGCCAGCAGCTCATTACAGGGGAGCACTGAAGCTTTCTTT.

The J gene is TRBJ2-7, the V gene TRBV11-2; no clear D. The CDR3 consists of 14 residues. The V gene lost 3 bases and the J gene lost 6 bases, with 15 bases spanning the gap. Per germline, CDR1 SGHAT and CDR2 FQNNGV. In DNA, the CDR3 is TGTGCCAGCAGCTTTTTCCTAGAAGCTATCGAGCAGTACTTC. Protein sequence: CASSFFLEAIEQYF.